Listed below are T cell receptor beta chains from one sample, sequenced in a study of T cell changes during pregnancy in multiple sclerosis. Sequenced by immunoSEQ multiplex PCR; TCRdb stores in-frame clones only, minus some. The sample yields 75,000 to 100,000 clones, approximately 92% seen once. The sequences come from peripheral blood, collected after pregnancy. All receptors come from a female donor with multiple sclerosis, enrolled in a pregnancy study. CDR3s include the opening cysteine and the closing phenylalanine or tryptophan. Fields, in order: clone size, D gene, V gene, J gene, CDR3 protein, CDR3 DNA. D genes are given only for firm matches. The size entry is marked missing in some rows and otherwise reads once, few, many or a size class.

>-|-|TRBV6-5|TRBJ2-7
CASSSRLVPYEQYF
TGTGCCAGCAGTTCGCGACTAGTTCCCTACGAGCAGTACTTC
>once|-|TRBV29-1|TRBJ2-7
CSVEVADYEQYF
TGCAGCGTTGAAGTAGCTGATTACGAGCAGTACTTC
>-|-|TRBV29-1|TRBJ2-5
CSVDGRGLPETQYF
TGCAGCGTTGACGGCAGGGGTCTTCCAGAGACCCAGTACTTC
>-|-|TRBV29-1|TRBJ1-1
CSAREGFTEAFF
TGCAGCGCCCGCGAGGGTTTCACTGAAGCTTTCTTT
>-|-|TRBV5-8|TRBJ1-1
CASSSYGGEAFF
TGTGCCAGCAGCTCCTACGGGGGGGAAGCTTTCTTT
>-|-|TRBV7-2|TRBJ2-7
CASSLVPPARYEQYF
TGTGCCAGCAGCTTAGTCCCTCCCGCCAGGTACGAGCAGTACTTC
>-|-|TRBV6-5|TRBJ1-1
CASSYSRGQTEAFF
TGTGCCAGCAGTTACTCGAGAGGCCAAACTGAAGCTTTCTTT
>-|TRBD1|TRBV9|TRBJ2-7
CASSAPQGVGEQYF
TGTGCCAGCAGCGCCCCCCAGGGGGTTGGCGAGCAGTACTTC
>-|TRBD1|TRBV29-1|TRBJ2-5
CSVGQIQETQYF
TGCAGCGTGGGACAGATCCAAGAGACCCAGTACTTC
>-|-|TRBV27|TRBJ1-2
CASRAEGLYGYTF
TGTGCCAGCAGGGCCGAGGGCCTCTATGGCTACACCTTC
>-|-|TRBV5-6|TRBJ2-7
CASSFLTGTYEQYF
TGTGCCAGCAGCTTCCTAACGGGAACCTACGAGCAGTACTTC
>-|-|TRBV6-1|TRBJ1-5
CASSGALRTDNQPQHF
TGTGCCAGCAGTGGAGCTCTAAGGACAGACAATCAGCCCCAGCATTTT
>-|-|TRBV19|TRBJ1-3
CASSLQGSGNTIYF
TGTGCCAGTAGTCTCCAGGGCTCTGGAAACACCATATATTTT
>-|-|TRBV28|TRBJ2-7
CASSLWSGEQYF
TGTGCCAGCAGTTTATGGAGCGGCGAGCAGTACTTC
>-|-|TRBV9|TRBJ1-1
CASSEPSKDSYEAFF
TGTGCCAGCAGCGAACCATCTAAGGACAGCTATGAAGCTTTCTTT
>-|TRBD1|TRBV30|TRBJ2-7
CAWGPGTGLTYEQYF
TGTGCCTGGGGTCCCGGGACAGGGCTCACCTACGAGCAGTACTTC
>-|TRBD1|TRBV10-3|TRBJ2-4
CAISESIGGLNIQYF
TGTGCCATCAGTGAGTCGATAGGGGGCCTAAACATTCAGTACTTC
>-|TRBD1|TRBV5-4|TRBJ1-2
CASSSLRDRGLYGYTF
TGTGCCAGCAGCTCCCTCCGGGACAGGGGTTTGTATGGCTACACCTTC
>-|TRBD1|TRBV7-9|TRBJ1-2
CASSSGQGGNYGYTF
TGTGCCAGCAGCTCGGGACAGGGAGGTAACTATGGCTACACCTTC
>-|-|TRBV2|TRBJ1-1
CASSEAQGGYTEAFF
TGTGCCAGCAGTGAAGCGCAAGGGGGTTACACTGAAGCTTTCTTT
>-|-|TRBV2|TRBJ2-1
CASRQYNEQFF
TGTGCCAGCAGGCAGTACAATGAGCAGTTCTTC
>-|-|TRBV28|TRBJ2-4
CASSLFLNPVAKNIQYF
TGTGCCAGCAGTTTATTTCTAAATCCGGTGGCCAAAAACATTCAGTACTTC
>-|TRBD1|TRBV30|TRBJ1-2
CAWRARDRGHYGYTF
TGTGCCTGGAGGGCCCGGGACAGGGGACACTATGGCTACACCTTC
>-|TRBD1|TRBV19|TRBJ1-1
CASTPRQGSSKNTEAFF
TGTGCCAGTACCCCACGACAGGGGTCTTCCAAGAACACTGAAGCTTTCTTT